Listed below are T cell receptor beta chains from one sample, sequenced in a study of monozygotic twins with inflammatory bowel disease. Each CDR3 protein gets one entry in TCRdb, which reprocessed the 5' RACE reads and gives no DNA. The sample has approximately 45,000 distinct CDR3 sequences. The sample taken for sequencing was blood. These receptors originate from a human donor with ulcerative colitis or Crohn's disease, or a healthy co-twin of an affected twin (not recorded which). Both conserved end residues are part of each CDR3. Each record gives: J gene, V gene, CDR3 protein.

J gene: TRBJ2-7; V gene: TRBV4-1; CDR3 protein: CASSHSRTSADYEQYF
J gene: TRBJ2-7; V gene: TRBV7-3; CDR3 protein: CASSLAASGPYEQYF
J gene: TRBJ2-3; V gene: TRBV7-2; CDR3 protein: CASSLTSGITDTQYF
J gene: TRBJ1-2; V gene: TRBV12-3/TRBV12-4; CDR3 protein: CASSTGTALDYTF
J gene: TRBJ1-6; V gene: TRBV7-2; CDR3 protein: CASSARQAYNSPLHF
J gene: TRBJ2-7; V gene: TRBV5-1; CDR3 protein: CASKLGGAEEQYF
J gene: TRBJ1-6; V gene: TRBV20-1; CDR3 protein: CSASPGTGGWDGSPLHF
J gene: TRBJ2-2; V gene: TRBV2; CDR3 protein: CAGAQDTGELFF
J gene: TRBJ2-1; V gene: TRBV5-1; CDR3 protein: CASREGASNNEQFF
J gene: TRBJ1-2; V gene: TRBV7-9; CDR3 protein: CASSLQLQPTYGYTF
J gene: TRBJ2-7; V gene: TRBV20-1; CDR3 protein: CSARDVRDRASYEQYF
J gene: TRBJ1-5; V gene: TRBV18; CDR3 protein: CASSPSGTGLRAQHF
J gene: TRBJ1-2; V gene: TRBV19; CDR3 protein: CATLAAGSLYGYTF
J gene: TRBJ1-5; V gene: TRBV12-3/TRBV12-4; CDR3 protein: CASSLGSFSIGNQPQHF
J gene: TRBJ2-7; V gene: TRBV25-1; CDR3 protein: CASSGTGATGEQYF
J gene: TRBJ2-2; V gene: TRBV15; CDR3 protein: CATSRMGQVTGELFF
J gene: TRBJ1-1; V gene: TRBV12-3/TRBV12-4; CDR3 protein: CASSFRSWGGENTEAFF
J gene: TRBJ2-3; V gene: TRBV5-1; CDR3 protein: CASSLAQGADTQYF
J gene: TRBJ1-4; V gene: TRBV5-1; CDR3 protein: CASSSDGGTTNEKLFF
J gene: TRBJ2-7; V gene: TRBV6-2/TRBV6-3; CDR3 protein: CASSSPAAGVYEQYF
J gene: TRBJ2-7; V gene: TRBV7-9; CDR3 protein: CASSSQISRYEQYF
J gene: TRBJ2-7; V gene: TRBV5-1; CDR3 protein: CASKVAGSYEQYF
J gene: TRBJ2-2; V gene: TRBV7-9; CDR3 protein: CASTWTLNGKNTGELFF
J gene: TRBJ1-1; V gene: TRBV12-3/TRBV12-4; CDR3 protein: CARSQGRNTEAFF
J gene: TRBJ1-2; V gene: TRBV7-2; CDR3 protein: CASSPGTENYGYTF
J gene: TRBJ2-3; V gene: TRBV5-1; CDR3 protein: CASTATGGGGTDTQYF
J gene: TRBJ2-7; V gene: TRBV25-1; CDR3 protein: CASSAGTSGRSNHPYEQYF
J gene: TRBJ2-3; V gene: TRBV6-2/TRBV6-3; CDR3 protein: CASSYTGPGTSTDTQYF
J gene: TRBJ2-1; V gene: TRBV6-5; CDR3 protein: CASSYRDRGKSNEQFF
J gene: TRBJ2-7; V gene: TRBV4-1; CDR3 protein: CASSPRDSIHEQYF
J gene: TRBJ2-7; V gene: TRBV19; CDR3 protein: CASSMGRGKSSYEQYF
J gene: TRBJ1-1; V gene: TRBV5-1; CDR3 protein: CASSQDTNTEAFF
J gene: TRBJ1-2; V gene: TRBV4-3; CDR3 protein: CASSRADRPSNYGYTF
J gene: TRBJ1-2; V gene: TRBV10-3; CDR3 protein: CAISENRDTVTHYGYTF
J gene: TRBJ1-3; V gene: TRBV6-5; CDR3 protein: CASSSVSGNTIYF
J gene: TRBJ2-5; V gene: TRBV6-5; CDR3 protein: CASSYSDPSGTQYF
J gene: TRBJ2-5; V gene: TRBV28; CDR3 protein: CATESSNLGQYF
J gene: TRBJ2-1; V gene: TRBV4-1; CDR3 protein: CASSQDPATQQFF
J gene: TRBJ2-1; V gene: TRBV30; CDR3 protein: CAWGADRHEQFF
J gene: TRBJ1-2; V gene: TRBV29-1; CDR3 protein: CSVAASGGDYGYTF